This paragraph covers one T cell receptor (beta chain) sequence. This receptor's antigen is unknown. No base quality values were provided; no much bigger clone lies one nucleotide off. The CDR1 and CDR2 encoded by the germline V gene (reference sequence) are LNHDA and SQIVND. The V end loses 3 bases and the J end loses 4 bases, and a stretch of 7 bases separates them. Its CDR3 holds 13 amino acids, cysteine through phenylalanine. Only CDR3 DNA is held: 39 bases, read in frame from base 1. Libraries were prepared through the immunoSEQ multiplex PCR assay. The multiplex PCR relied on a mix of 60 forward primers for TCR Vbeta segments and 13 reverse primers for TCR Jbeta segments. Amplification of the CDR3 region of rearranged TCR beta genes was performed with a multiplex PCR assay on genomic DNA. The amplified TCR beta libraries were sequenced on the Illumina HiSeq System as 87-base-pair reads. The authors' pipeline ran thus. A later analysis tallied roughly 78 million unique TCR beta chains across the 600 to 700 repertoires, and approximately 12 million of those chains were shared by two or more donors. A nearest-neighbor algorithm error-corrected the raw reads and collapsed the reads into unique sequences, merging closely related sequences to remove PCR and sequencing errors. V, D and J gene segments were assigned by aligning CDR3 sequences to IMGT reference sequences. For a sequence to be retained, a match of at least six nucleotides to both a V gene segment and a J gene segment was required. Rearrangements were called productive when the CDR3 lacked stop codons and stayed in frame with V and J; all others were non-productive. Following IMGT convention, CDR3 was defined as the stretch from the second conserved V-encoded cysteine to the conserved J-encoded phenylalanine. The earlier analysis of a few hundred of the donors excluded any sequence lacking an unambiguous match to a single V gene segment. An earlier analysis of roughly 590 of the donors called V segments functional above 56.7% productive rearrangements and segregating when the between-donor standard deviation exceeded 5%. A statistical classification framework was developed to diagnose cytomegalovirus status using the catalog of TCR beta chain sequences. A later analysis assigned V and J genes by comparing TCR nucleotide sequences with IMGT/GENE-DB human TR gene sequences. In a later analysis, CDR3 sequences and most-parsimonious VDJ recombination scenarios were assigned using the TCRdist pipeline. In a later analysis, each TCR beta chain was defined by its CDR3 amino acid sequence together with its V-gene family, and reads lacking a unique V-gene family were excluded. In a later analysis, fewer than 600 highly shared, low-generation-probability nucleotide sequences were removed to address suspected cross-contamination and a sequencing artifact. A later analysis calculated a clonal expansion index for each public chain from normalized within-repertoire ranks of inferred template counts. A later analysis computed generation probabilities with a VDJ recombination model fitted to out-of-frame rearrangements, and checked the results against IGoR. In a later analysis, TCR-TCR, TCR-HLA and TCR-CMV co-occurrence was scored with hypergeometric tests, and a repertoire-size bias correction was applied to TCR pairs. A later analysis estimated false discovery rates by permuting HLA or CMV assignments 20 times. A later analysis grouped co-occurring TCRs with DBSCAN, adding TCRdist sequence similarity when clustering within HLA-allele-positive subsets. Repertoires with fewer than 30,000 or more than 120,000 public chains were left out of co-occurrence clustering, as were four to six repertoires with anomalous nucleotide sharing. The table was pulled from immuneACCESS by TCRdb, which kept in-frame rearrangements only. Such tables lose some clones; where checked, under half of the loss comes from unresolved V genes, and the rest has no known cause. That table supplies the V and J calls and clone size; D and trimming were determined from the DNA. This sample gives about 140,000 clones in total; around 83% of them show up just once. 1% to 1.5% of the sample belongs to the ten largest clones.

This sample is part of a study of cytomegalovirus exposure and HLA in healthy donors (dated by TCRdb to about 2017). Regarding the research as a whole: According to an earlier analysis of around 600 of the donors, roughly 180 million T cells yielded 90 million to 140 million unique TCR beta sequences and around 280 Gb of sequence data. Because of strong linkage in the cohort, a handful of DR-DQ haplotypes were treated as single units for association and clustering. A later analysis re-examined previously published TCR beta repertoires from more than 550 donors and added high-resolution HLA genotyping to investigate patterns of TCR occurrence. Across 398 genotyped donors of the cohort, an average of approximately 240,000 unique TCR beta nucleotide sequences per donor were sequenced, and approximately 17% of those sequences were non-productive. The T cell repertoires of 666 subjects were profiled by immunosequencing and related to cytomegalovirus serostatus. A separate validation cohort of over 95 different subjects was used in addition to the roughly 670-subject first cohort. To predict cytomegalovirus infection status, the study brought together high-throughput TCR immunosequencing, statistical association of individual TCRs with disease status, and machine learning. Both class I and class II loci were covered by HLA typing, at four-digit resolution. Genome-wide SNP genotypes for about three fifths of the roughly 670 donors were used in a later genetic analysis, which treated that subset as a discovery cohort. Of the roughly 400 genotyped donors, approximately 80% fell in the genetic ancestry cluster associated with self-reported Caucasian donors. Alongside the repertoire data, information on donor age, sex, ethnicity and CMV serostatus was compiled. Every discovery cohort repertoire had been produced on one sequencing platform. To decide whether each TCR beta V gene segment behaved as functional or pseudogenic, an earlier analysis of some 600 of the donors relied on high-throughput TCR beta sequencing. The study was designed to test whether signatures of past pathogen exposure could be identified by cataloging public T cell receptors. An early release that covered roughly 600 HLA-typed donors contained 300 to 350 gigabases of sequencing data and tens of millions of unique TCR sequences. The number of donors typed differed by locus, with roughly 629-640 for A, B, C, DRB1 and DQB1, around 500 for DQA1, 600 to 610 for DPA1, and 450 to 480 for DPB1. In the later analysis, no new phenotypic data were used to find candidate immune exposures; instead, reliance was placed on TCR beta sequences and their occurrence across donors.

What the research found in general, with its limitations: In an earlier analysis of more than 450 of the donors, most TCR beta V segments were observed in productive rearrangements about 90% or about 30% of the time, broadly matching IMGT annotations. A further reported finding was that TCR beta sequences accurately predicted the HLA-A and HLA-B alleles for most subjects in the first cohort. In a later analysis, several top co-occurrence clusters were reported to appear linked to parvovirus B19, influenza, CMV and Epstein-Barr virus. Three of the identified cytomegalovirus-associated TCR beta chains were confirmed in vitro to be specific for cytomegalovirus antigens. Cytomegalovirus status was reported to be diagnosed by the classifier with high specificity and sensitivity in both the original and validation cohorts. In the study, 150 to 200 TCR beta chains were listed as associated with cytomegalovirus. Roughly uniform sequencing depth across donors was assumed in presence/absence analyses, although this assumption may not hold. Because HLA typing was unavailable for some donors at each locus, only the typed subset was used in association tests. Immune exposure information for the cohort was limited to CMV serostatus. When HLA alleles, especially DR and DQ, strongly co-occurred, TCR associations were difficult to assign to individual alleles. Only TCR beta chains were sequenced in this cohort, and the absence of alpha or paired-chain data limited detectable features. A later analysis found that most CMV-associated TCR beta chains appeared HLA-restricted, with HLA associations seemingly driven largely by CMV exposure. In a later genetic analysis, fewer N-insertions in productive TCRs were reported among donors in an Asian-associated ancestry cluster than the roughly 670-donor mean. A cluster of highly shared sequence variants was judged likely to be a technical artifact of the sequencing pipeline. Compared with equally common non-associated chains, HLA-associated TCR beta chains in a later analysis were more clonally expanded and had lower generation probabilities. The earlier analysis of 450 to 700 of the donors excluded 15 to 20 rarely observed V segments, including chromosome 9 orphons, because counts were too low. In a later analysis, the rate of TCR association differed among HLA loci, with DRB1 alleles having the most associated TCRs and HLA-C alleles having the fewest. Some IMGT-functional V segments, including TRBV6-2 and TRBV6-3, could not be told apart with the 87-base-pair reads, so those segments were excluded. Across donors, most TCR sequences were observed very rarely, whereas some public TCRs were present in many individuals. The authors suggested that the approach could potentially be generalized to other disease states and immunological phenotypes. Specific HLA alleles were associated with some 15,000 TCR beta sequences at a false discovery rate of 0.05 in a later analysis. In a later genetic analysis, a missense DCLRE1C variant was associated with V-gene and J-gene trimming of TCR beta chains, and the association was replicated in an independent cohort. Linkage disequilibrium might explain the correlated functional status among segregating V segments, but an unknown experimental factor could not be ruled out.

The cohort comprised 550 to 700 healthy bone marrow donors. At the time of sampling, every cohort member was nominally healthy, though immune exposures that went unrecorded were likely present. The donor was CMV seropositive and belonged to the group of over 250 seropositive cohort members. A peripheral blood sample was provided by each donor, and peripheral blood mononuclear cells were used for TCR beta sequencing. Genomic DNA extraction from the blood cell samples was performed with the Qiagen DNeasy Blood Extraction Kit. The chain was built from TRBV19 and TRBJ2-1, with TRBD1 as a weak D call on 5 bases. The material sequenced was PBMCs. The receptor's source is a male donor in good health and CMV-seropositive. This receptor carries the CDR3 CASSMGRYNEQFF. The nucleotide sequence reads TGTGCCAGTAGTATGGGGCGGTACAATGAGCAGTTCTTC.